This T cell receptor (beta chain) was found in a study of T cell repertoires in cytomegalovirus infection. As for the study in general: In public TCR beta signatures, there were indications of both CMV infection and matching HLA type.

TCRdb used MiXCR to reprocess the reads, holding one entry per CDR3 protein. This table holds roughly 760,000 distinct CDR3 sequences, less than 40% found once. The ends were cut back, 8 bases at V and 2 bases at J, with 21 bases in the middle. This CDR3 is built from 16 residues. Germline lookup yields CDR1 SNHLY and CDR2 FYNNEI. The sequence came from a human donor in good health (CMV status not recorded). Some clones in this sample may be carry-over from other donors' samples. The rearrangement joins TRBV2 to TRBJ1-1; no clear D. The material sequenced was PBMCs. The CDR3 protein is CASETKIAAINTEAFF. The DNA for the CDR3 is TGTGCCAGCGAAACTAAAATAGCAGCAATCAACACTGAAGCTTTCTTT.